One sample yielded the 6 T cell receptor beta chains listed below, sequenced in a study of T cell responses to AZD1222 COVID-19 vaccine. Sequencing was performed with immunoSEQ multiplex PCR; in TCRdb, only in-frame clones are kept and a portion is missing. Counted here are under 150,000 clones, 92% occurring once; the ten biggest clones make up around 0.96%. The sequences come from peripheral blood, collected on day 0 of AZD1222 vaccination. Receptor source: an adult in good health.

The rearrangement links TRBV5-1 to TRBJ1-1; 7 bases are shared with TRBD1. This CDR3 spans 14 amino acids. V shed 0 bases, J shed 4 bases, and the junction held 3 bases outside the gene matches. Germline assignment: CDR1 SGHRS and CDR2 YFSETQ. The CDR3 region is CASSLGRGSTEAFF. CDR3 coding DNA: TGCGCCAGCAGCTTGGGCAGGGGGAGCACTGAAGCTTTCTTT.

The J gene is TRBJ2-2, the V gene TRBV19; TRBD1 matches 8 bases. CDR1 is LNHDA, CDR2 SQIVND, per germline (reference sequence). The junction had 4 bases not matched to a gene; V was cut back by 3 bases and J by 4 bases. The CDR3 runs to 15 residues. The CDR3 sequence: CASSIIQGGTGELFF. The DNA for the CDR3 is TGTGCCAGTAGTATTATACAGGGGGGCACCGGGGAGCTGTTTTTT.

The chain couples TRBV28 to TRBJ2-7, with 9 bases lining up with TRBD1. Trimming cost V 5 bases and J 3 bases; bases outside gene matches: 8. CDR1 MDHEN and CDR2 SYDVKM come from the germline V gene. The CDR3 has 15 residues. CDR3: CASSTPRDRVYEQYF. The CDR3 DNA follows: TGTGCCAGCAGTACCCCACGGGACAGGGTCTACGAGCAGTACTTC.

This clone occurred a few times. The V gene is TRBV2, the J gene TRBJ1-2; D is uncertain. The CDR3 covers 13 residues. Trimming took off 4 bases at V and 1 base at J, with 7 bases between the two ends. Germline CDR1 is SNHLY and CDR2 is FYNNEI. The CDR3 loop is CASSVGINYGYTF. The CDR3 region has the DNA TGTGCCAGCAGTGTTGGGATTAACTATGGCTACACCTTC.

The genes are TRBV7-8 and TRBJ1-5, with no clear D. Germline V lookup: CDR1 SGHVS, CDR2 FQNEAQ. CDR3 length: 16 residues. The V end was cut by 1 base, the J end by 6 bases, with 16 bases between. As DNA, the CDR3 is TGTGCCAGCAGCTTAGTGCCAGCCTCCTACGTTCAGCCCCAGCATTTT. This sequence encodes CASSLVPASYVQPQHF.

The chain has TRBV19 and TRBJ1-5; D unclear. Trimming took off 2 bases at V and 3 bases at J, with 14 bases between the two ends. The CDR3 has 16 amino acids. Germline V gene data show CDR1 as LNHDA and CDR2 as SQIVND (reference sequence). CDR3 protein: CASSIYVRALNQPQHF. Here the CDR3 DNA reads TGTGCCAGTAGTATATATGTCCGGGCCCTCAATCAGCCCCAGCATTTT.